The 18 T cell receptor beta chains in this list originate from one sample, sequenced in a study of cytomegalovirus exposure and HLA in healthy donors. PCR primers comprised 60 Vbeta and 13 Jbeta primers. Sequencing was performed with immunoSEQ multiplex PCR; in TCRdb, only in-frame clones are kept and a portion is missing. The sample comprises about 120,000 clones, roughly 9% of which are singletons, and around 6% rests with the top ten. Specimen: PBMCs. The receptor source for this set is a woman aged 40-49 years in good health and CMV-seropositive.

This chain links TRBV11-2 with TRBJ2-7, with D unclear. Trimming shortened V by 5 bases and J by 6 bases, and 8 bases separated the two germline ends. The CDR3 is 11 amino acids. CDR1 and CDR2 (germline): SGHAT, FQNNGV. In DNA form, the CDR3 reads TGTGCCAGCAGCCGCGCCGCCGAGCAGTACTTC. Residues: CASSRAAEQYF.

V and J are TRBV6-1 and TRBJ1-1; 9 nucleotides match TRBD1. The CDR3 totals 16 residues. CDR1 is MNHNS and CDR2 is SASEGT in the germline V gene. The J segment lost 3 bases and the V segment lost 1 base, leaving 6 bases of the junction unmatched. The DNA of the CDR3 is TGTGCCAGCAGTGAAGACAGGGGGCGCGGGGACACTGAAGCTTTCTTT. Its translation is CASSEDRGRGDTEAFF.

The chain combines TRBV30 with TRBJ1-5; the match to TRBD1 covers 9 bases. This CDR3 region has 13 residues. Trimming took 3 bases from V and 7 from J; bases not matched to a gene: 4. CDR1 is GTSNPN and CDR2 is SVGIG in the germline V gene (reference sequence). DNA for the CDR3: TGTGCCTGGAGCGGGACAGGGTTCCAGCCCCAGCATTTT. Amino acid sequence: CAWSGTGFQPQHF.

The chain joins TRBV5-4 to TRBJ1-2, with D hard to call. Germline loops: CDR1 SGHNT, CDR2 YYREEE (reference sequence). This CDR3 is built from 15 residues. V was pared by 0 bases and J by 3 bases, with 12 bases between. The CDR3 DNA follows: TGTGCCAGCAGCTTGGGCGGGAGTTTGGACTATGGCTACACCTTC. Translating gives CASSLGGSLDYGYTF.

This clone was observed a handful of times. The rearrangement joins TRBV2 to TRBJ1-1; D is unresolved. V lost 6 bases and J lost 0, with 11 bases in between. Germline V CDR1 and CDR2: SNHLY, FYNNEI. This CDR3 comprises 14 residues. CDR3 coding DNA: TGTGCCAGCAGAGCGGTCGTCTTGAACACTGAAGCTTTCTTT. Protein product: CASRAVVLNTEAFF.

In DNA form, the CDR3 reads TGTGCCAGCAGCAACCGGGACAGGGGTTCACCCCTCCACTTT. Amino acids: CASSNRDRGSPLHF. The chain uses TRBV6-1 and TRBJ1-6; the match to TRBD1 covers 10 bases. The CDR3 runs 14 residues. CDR1 and CDR2 from the germline V gene are MNHNS and SASEGT. V was pared by 6 bases and J by 9 bases, with 5 bases of the junction left unmatched.

The V and J genes are TRBV4-1 and TRBJ2-3; D might be TRBD1 (5 bases). The CDR3 spans 17 residues. Between the trimmed V and J ends, which lost 4 bases and 0 bases, there was a span of 17 bases. Germline CDR1 and CDR2: MGHRA and YSYEKL. The CDR3 sequence: CASSLPSLPGSTDTQYF. The CDR3 DNA reads TGCGCCAGCAGCCTCCCCTCCCTCCCAGGGAGCACAGATACGCAGTATTTT.

This clone occurred a few times. The chain joins TRBV19 to TRBJ1-5; weak D call: TRBD1 (6 bases). The germline gives CDR1 LNHDA, CDR2 SQIVND (reference sequence). This CDR3 contains 15 residues. With 8 bases removed from V and 1 base from J, the gap between germline ends came to 15 bases. In nucleotides, the CDR3 is TGTGCCAGTGCTGTCGGTGGGGGCAGCAATCAGCCCCAGCATTTT. Amino acid sequence: CASAVGGGSNQPQHF.

Here the CDR3 reads CSVEERRQGRTGELFF. The CDR3 DNA follows: TGCAGCGTTGAAGAGAGGAGACAGGGGCGAACCGGGGAGCTGTTTTTT. The chain uses TRBV29-1 and TRBJ2-2; 8 nucleotides agree with TRBD1. The junction had 8 bases not matched to a gene; V was cut back by 0 bases and J by 5 bases. Looked up from germline, CDR1 is SQVTM and CDR2 is ANQGSEA. This CDR3 spans 16 amino acids.

This clone was detected only a few times. The chain recombines TRBV10-3 with TRBJ2-5, with a tentative D call TRBD1 (5 bases). CDR1 is ENHRY, CDR2 SYGVKD, per germline. Between the trimmed V and J ends, which lost 3 bases and 1 base, there was a span of 9 bases. The CDR3 loop spans 14 amino acids. The CDR3 loop is CAISDSQGQETQYF. CDR3 DNA sequence: TGTGCCATCAGTGATTCCCAGGGCCAAGAGACCCAGTACTTC.

This clone was seen more than once but under ten times. The chain is built from TRBV9 and TRBJ2-6, with 10 nucleotides matching TRBD2. The junction had 5 bases not matched to a gene; V was cut back by 0 bases and J by 2 bases. Germline CDR1 SGDLS, CDR2 YYNGEE. CDR3 size: 18 residues. CDR3 nucleotides: TGTGCCAGCAGCGTAGTTCGAGCGGGGGGGCCTGGGGCCAACGTCCTGACTTTC. It translates to CASSVVRAGGPGANVLTF.

J is TRBJ2-1 and V is TRBV11-3, with D tentatively TRBD1 (7 bases). V shed 5 bases and J shed 3 bases, with 11 bases lying between them. The CDR3 sequence is 14 residues long. Germline V lookup: CDR1 SGHNT, CDR2 YENEEA. In nucleotides, the CDR3 is TGTGCCAGCAGCGGAGGGGGCGTCTACAATGAGCAGTTCTTC. It codes for CASSGGGVYNEQFF.

CDR3 coding DNA: TGCGCCAGCAGCCAAGGAGGGGAGGGTCGGGAGCTGTTTTTT. Translating gives CASSQGGEGRELFF. The chain links TRBV4-1 to TRBJ2-2; the match to TRBD2 covers 7 bases. CDR1 and CDR2 from the germline V gene are MGHRA and YSYEKL. With V trimmed by 1 base and J by 9 bases, 5 bases remained unmatched. The CDR3 has 14 amino acids.

V is TRBV5-5 and J is TRBJ1-2, with D maybe TRBD1 (6 bases). Trimming removed 0 bases at V and 4 bases at J, with 7 bases between. There are 13 residues in the CDR3. The germline CDR1 and CDR2 sequences are SGHKS and YYEKEE (reference sequence). CDR3 nucleotides: TGTGCCAGCAGCTTGGGGGACATCTATGGCTACACCTTC. Its translation is CASSLGDIYGYTF.

This sequence joins TRBV6-1 and TRBJ1-5; 8 positions agree with TRBD1. V was clipped by 8 bases and J by 5 bases; unmatched bases: 11. The germline V gene encodes CDR1 MNHNS and CDR2 SASEGT. The CDR3 has 15 residues. CDR3 coding DNA: TGTGCCAGCTCGTGGACAGGGAAGGGGGATCAGCCCCAGCATTTT. This translates into CASSWTGKGDQPQHF.

This chain connects TRBV29-1 to TRBJ1-1, with 10 bases fitting TRBD1. Germline V gene sequence: CDR1 SQVTM, CDR2 ANQGSEA. CDR3 size: 14 residues. V lost 0 bases and J lost 4; bases outside the gene matches: 2. The CDR3 loop reads CSVEDGTGATEAFF. Here the CDR3 DNA reads TGCAGCGTTGAAGATGGGACAGGGGCCACTGAAGCTTTCTTT.

This clone was counted only a few times. The chain employs TRBV28 and TRBJ1-1; the D gene is possibly TRBD1 (5 bases). The V and J ends lost 2 bases and 6 bases respectively, with 16 bases between them. The CDR3 has 15 amino acids. Germline V gene data show CDR1 as MDHEN and CDR2 as SYDVKM. CDR3 amino acids: CASSLPGGGTAEAFF. The CDR3 DNA follows: TGTGCCAGCAGTTTACCGGGGGGGGGAACGGCTGAAGCTTTCTTT.

The gene calls are TRBV10-3 and TRBJ1-2, with 7 bases matching TRBD1. With V trimmed by 5 bases and J by 0 bases, 3 bases remained unmatched. The CDR3 runs to 14 residues. Germline assignment: CDR1 ENHRY and CDR2 SYGVKD. The chain's CDR3 is CAISMDRSNYGYTF. DNA of the CDR3: TGTGCCATCAGTATGGACAGGTCTAACTATGGCTACACCTTC.